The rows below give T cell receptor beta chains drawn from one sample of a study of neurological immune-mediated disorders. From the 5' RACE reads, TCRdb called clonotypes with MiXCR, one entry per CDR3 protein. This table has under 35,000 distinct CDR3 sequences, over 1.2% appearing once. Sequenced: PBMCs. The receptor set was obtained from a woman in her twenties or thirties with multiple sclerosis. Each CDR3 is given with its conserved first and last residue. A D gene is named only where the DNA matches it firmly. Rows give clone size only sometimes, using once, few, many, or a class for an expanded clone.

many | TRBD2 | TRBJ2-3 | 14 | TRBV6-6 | CASSQGLPTDTQYF | TGTGCCAGCAGTCAGGGACTACCCACAGATACGCAGTATTTT
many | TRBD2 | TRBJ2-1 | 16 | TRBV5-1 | CASLKTSGASYNEQFF | TGCGCCAGCCTTAAGACTAGCGGGGCCTCCTACAATGAGCAGTTCTTC
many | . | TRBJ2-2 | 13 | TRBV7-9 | CASNNVNTGELFF | TGTGCCAGCAACAACGTTAACACCGGGGAGCTGTTTTTT
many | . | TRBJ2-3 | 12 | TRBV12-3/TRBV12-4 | CASTQTPDTQYF | TGTGCCAGCACCCAGACACCAGATACGCAGTATTTT
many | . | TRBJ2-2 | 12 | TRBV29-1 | CSVGGSTGELFF | TGCAGCGTGGGGGGCTCCACCGGGGAGCTGTTTTTT
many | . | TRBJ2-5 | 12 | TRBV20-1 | CSARIVAETQYF | TGCAGTGCTAGGATAGTCGCAGAGACCCAGTACTTC
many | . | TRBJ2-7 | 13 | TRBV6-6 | CASSGLVGYEQYF | TGTGCCAGCAGTGGACTGGTGGGGTACGAGCAGTACTTC
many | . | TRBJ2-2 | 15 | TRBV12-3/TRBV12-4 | CASSLGGTNTGELFF | TGTGCCAGCAGTTTAGGAGGGACGAACACCGGGGAGCTGTTTTTT
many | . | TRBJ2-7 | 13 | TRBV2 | CASTPARNLEQYF | TGTGCCAGCACACCTGCGAGAAATCTCGAGCAGTACTTC
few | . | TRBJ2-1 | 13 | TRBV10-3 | CAISEIGYNEQFF | TGTGCCATCAGTGAGATAGGGTACAATGAGCAGTTCTTC
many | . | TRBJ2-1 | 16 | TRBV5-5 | CASSPGSLAVRVEQFF | TGTGCCAGCAGCCCCGGTAGTTTAGCGGTTCGCGTTGAGCAGTTCTTC
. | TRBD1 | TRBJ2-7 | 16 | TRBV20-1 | CSAPPGRGQGTYEQYF | TGCAGTGCTCCGCCCGGCAGGGGGCAGGGAACCTACGAGCAGTACTTC
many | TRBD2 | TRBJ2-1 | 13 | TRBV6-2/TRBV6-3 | CAIAGGTYNEQFF | TGTGCCATCGCGGGGGGGACCTACAATGAGCAGTTCTTC
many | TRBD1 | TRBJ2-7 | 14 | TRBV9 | CASSGGTGPYEQYF | TGTGCCAGCAGCGGCGGGACAGGCCCCTACGAGCAGTACTTC
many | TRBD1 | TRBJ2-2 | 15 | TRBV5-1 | CASSRGQVSTGELFF | TGCGCCAGCAGCAGGGGACAGGTGTCCACCGGGGAGCTGTTTTTT
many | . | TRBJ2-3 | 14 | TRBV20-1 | CSARESTAVDTQYF | TGCAGTGCTAGAGAATCGACTGCTGTGGATACGCAGTATTTT
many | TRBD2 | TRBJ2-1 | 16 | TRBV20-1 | CSAREPSGGGHNEQFF | TGCAGTGCTAGAGAGCCTAGCGGGGGGGGTCACAATGAGCAGTTCTTC
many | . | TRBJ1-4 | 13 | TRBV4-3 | CATRGTANEKLFF | TGCGCCACCCGGGGCACAGCAAATGAAAAACTGTTTTTT
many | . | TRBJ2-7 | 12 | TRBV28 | CASNEQGNEQYF | TGTGCCAGCAACGAACAGGGAAACGAGCAGTACTTC
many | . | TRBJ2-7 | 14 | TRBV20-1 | CSAAEVGQSYEQYF | TGCAGTGCTGCCGAGGTAGGACAGTCCTACGAGCAGTACTTC
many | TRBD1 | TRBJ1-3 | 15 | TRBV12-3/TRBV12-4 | CASSPPTGSGNTIYF | TGTGCCAGCAGTCCGCCGACAGGGTCTGGAAACACCATATATTTT
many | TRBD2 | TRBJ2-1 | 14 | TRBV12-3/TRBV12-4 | CASSFGGAYNEQFF | TGTGCCAGCAGTTTTGGGGGGGCCTACAATGAGCAGTTCTTC
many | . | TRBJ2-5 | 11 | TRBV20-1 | CSAASGETQYF | TGCAGTGCCGCTTCGGGGGAGACCCAGTACTTC
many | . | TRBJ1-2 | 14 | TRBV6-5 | CASSTGDRKGGYTF | TGTGCCAGCAGTACCGGTGACAGAAAGGGTGGCTACACCTTC
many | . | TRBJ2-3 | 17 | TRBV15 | CATSGSSKRRSTDTQYF | TGTGCCACCAGCGGGAGTTCTAAGCGGCGCTCCACAGATACGCAGTATTTT
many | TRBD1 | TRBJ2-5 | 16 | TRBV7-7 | CASSLGLRGRQETQYF | TGTGCCAGCAGCTTAGGGCTCAGGGGGCGCCAAGAGACCCAGTACTTC
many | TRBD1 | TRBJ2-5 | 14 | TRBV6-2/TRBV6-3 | CASSFTGDTQTQYF | TGTGCCAGCAGCTTCACAGGGGACACGCAGACCCAGTACTTC
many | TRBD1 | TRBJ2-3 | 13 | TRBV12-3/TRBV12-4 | CASRGTGADTQYF | TGTGCCAGCAGGGGGACAGGGGCAGATACGCAGTATTTT
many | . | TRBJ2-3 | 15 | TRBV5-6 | CASSLKTDFTDTQYF | TGTGCCAGCAGCTTGAAGACAGATTTCACAGATACGCAGTATTTT
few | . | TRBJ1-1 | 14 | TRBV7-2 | CASSLSIMDTEAFF | TGTGCCAGCAGCTTATCAATTATGGACACTGAAGCTTTCTTT
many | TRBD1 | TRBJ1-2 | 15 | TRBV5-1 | CASSLEDRGLYGYTF | TGCGCCAGCAGCTTGGAGGACAGGGGGCTCTATGGCTACACCTTC
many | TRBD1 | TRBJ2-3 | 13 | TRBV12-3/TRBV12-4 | CASSSTGVNTQYF | TGTGCCAGCAGTTCCACAGGGGTAAATACGCAGTATTTT
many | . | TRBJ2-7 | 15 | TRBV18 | CASSSYRDSSYEQYF | TGTGCCAGCTCGTCATACAGGGATTCTTCCTACGAGCAGTACTTC
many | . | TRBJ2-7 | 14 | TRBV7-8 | CASSLGSGLVEQYF | TGTGCCAGCAGCTTAGGTAGCGGTCTCGTCGAGCAGTACTTC
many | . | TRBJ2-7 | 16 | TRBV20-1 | CSARERGRRSSYEQYF | TGCAGTGCTAGAGAACGGGGACGGAGGAGCTCCTACGAGCAGTACTTC
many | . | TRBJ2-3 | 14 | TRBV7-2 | CASSSQPSTDTQYF | TGTGCCAGCAGCTCCCAGCCAAGCACAGATACGCAGTATTTT
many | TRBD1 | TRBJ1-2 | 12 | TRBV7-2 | CASSLTGDGYTF | TGTGCCAGCAGCTTGACAGGGGATGGCTACACCTTC
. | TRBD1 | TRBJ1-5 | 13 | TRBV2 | CASSWDSNKTQNF | TGTGCCAGCAGCTGGGACAGTAATAAGACCCAGAATTTT
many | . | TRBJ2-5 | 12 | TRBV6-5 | CASGGHQETQYF | TGTGCCAGTGGAGGTCATCAAGAGACCCAGTACTTC
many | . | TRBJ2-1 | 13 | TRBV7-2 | CASSLGERPEQFF | TGTGCCAGCAGCTTAGGGGAGAGGCCTGAGCAGTTCTTC
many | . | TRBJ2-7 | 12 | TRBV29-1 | CSVATGTYEQYF | TGCAGCGTGGCGACAGGCACCTACGAGCAGTACTTC
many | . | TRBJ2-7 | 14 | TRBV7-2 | CASSELSPSYEQYF | TGTGCCAGCAGCGAGCTTTCGCCCAGCTACGAGCAGTACTTC
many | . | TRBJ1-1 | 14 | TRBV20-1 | CSARVRTGGTEAFF | TGCAGTGCTAGAGTAAGAACGGGTGGAACTGAAGCTTTCTTT
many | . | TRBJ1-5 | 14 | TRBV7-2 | CASSVRGGNQPQHF | TGTGCCAGCAGCGTAAGAGGGGGCAATCAGCCCCAGCATTTT
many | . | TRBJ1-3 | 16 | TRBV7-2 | CASSLGGVYPSDTIYF | TGTGCCAGCAGCTTAGGGGGGGTCTACCCATCCGACACCATATATTTT
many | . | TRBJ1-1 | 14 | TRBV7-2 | CASSPLGGVTEAFF | TGTGCCAGCAGCCCTTTAGGGGGGGTGACTGAAGCTTTCTTT